The 21 T cell receptor beta chains below come from one sample, sequenced in a study of cytomegalovirus exposure and HLA in healthy donors. Amplification used 60 Vbeta primers and 13 Jbeta primers. Sequenced by immunoSEQ multiplex PCR; TCRdb stores in-frame clones only, minus some. The sample shows 87,000 or so clones, approximately 77% of them seen only once. The specimen sequenced was PBMCs. The source is a woman in her thirties or forties in good health and CMV-seronegative.

Only one count was recorded for this clone. The chain couples TRBV6-5 to TRBJ1-5; D not resolved. Per the germline V gene, CDR1 is MNHEY and CDR2 is SVGAGI. This CDR3 is built from 14 residues. V was trimmed by 0 bases and J by 7 bases, leaving 10 bases between them. CDR3 sequence reads: CASSYSMSEQPQHF. The DNA of the CDR3 is TGTGCCAGCAGTTACTCGATGTCTGAGCAGCCCCAGCATTTT.

This clone has more than one count but fewer than ten. V usage is TRBV9 and J usage is TRBJ1-1, with unresolved D. Germline V lookup: CDR1 SGDLS, CDR2 YYNGEE. Between the trimmed V and J ends, which lost 0 bases and 1 base, there was a span of 10 bases. This CDR3 contains 15 residues. The CDR3 loop reads CASSVGATPNTEAFF. CDR3 bases: TGTGCCAGCAGCGTAGGGGCAACCCCGAACACTGAAGCTTTCTTT.

J is TRBJ1-5 and V is TRBV4-2, with D unclear. Germline V gives CDR1 LGHNA, CDR2 YNFKEQ. CDR3 size: 13 residues. Trimming shortened V by 1 base and J by 7 bases, and 8 bases separated the two germline ends. The CDR3 here is CASSQVVQQPQHF. CDR3 in DNA: TGTGCCAGCAGCCAAGTTGTCCAGCAGCCCCAGCATTTT.

The rearrangement joins TRBV4-1 to TRBJ2-2; the match to TRBD1 covers 9 bases. V was pared by 1 base and J by 7 bases, with 4 bases of the junction left unmatched. The CDR3 covers 15 residues. Germline V gene data show CDR1 as MGHRA and CDR2 as YSYEKL. Written as DNA, the CDR3 is TGCGCCAGCAGCCAAGCCGGACAGGGGTACGGGGAGCTGTTTTTT. The encoded protein is CASSQAGQGYGELFF.

J is TRBJ1-1 and V is TRBV12-5, with TRBD1 identical over 9 bases. Germline V gene lookup returns CDR1 LGHNT and CDR2 FRNRAP. The CDR3 loop spans 12 amino acids. Germline trimming cut 5 bases from V and 7 bases from J; bases unmatched to any gene: 2. CDR3 bases: TGTGCTAGTGGTACAGGGGGCGGTGAAGCTTTCTTT. This translates into CASGTGGGEAFF. The whole variable domain, remainder taken from reference TRBV12-5 and TRBJ1-1, is DARVTQTPRHKVTEMGQEVTMRCQPILGHNTVFWYRQTMMQGLELLAYFRNRAPLDDSGMPKDRFSAEMPDATLATLKIQPSEPRDSAVYFCASGTGGGEAFFGQGTRLTVV.

This rearrangement joins TRBV27 to TRBJ2-7, with a tentative D call TRBD2 (7 bases). Trimming pared 3 bases from V and 6 bases from J, leaving 18 bases between. Germline V gene sequence: CDR1 MNHEY, CDR2 SMNVEV (reference sequence). The CDR3 extends over 15 amino acids. The CDR3 region has the DNA TGTGCCAGCAGTTTCTTGGGGGGGCAACAGGGCGAGCAGTACTTC. Amino acid sequence: CASSFLGGQQGEQYF.

The CDR3 spells CASSPGTGVWNEQFF. The CDR3 DNA follows: TGCGCCAGCAGTCCCGGGACAGGGGTTTGGAATGAGCAGTTCTTC. The genes are TRBV5-1 and TRBJ2-1, with TRBD1 matching over 10 bases. V dropped 5 bases and J dropped 7; count of bases not matched to a gene: 9. Germline CDR1 is SGHRS and CDR2 is YFSETQ. The CDR3 spans 15 residues. The complete variable domain, with remaining parts taken from reference TRBV5-1 and TRBJ2-1, reads KAGVTQTPRYLIKTRGQQVTLSCSPISGHRSVSWYQQTPGQGLQFLFEYFSETQRNKGNFPGRFSGRQFSNSRSEMNVSTLELGDSALYLCASSPGTGVWNEQFFGPGTRLTVL.

V usage is TRBV5-4 and J usage is TRBJ2-7, with a weak D call TRBD1 (7 bases). This CDR3 has 16 residues. Germline V gene lookup returns CDR1 SGHNT and CDR2 YYREEE (reference sequence). V was cut by 4 bases and J by 4 bases, with 21 bases left in between. The CDR3: CASSPAGGTAVYEQYF. CDR3 bases: TGTGCCAGCAGCCCTGCTGGGGGGACAGCCGTTTACGAGCAGTACTTC.

This chain links TRBV19 with TRBJ2-2; the D gene is possibly TRBD2 (6 bases). The germline gives CDR1 LNHDA, CDR2 SQIVND (reference sequence). The V gene lost 5 bases and the J gene lost 2 bases, with 15 bases spanning the gap. The CDR3 contains 16 residues. CDR3 nucleotides: TGTGCCAGTAGTCTCCCTGGCGGGGAAAACACCGGGGAGCTGTTTTTT. Amino acids: CASSLPGGENTGELFF.

This clone was found a few times. The chain uses TRBV7-2 and TRBJ2-3, with D tentatively TRBD1 (6 bases). In germline, CDR1 is SGHTA, CDR2 FQGNSA. The CDR3 extends over 16 amino acids. V was trimmed by 5 bases and J by 2 bases, leaving 17 bases between them. The DNA for the CDR3 is TGTGCCAGCAGCCCGTCAGGACAGATTAACACAGATACGCAGTATTTT. This gives the protein CASSPSGQINTDTQYF.

V usage is TRBV4-2 and J usage is TRBJ1-5; 8 bases line up with TRBD1. CDR3 length equals 19 residues. V shed 0 bases and J 0 bases; nucleotides not matched to a gene: 10. Germline V gene data show CDR1 as LGHNA and CDR2 as YNFKEQ. CDR3 nucleotide sequence: TGTGCCAGCAGCCAAGATAGCATTCAGGGGGCGAATAGCAATCAGCCCCAGCATTTT. Residues: CASSQDSIQGANSNQPQHF.

The chain links TRBV9 to TRBJ2-5; 11 bases line up with TRBD2. CDR3 length: 18 residues. V trimming: 0 bases; J trimming: 4 bases; junction bases outside the gene matches: 11. Germline loops: CDR1 SGDLS, CDR2 YYNGEE. CDR3 region: CASSVASSGGAARETQYF. The DNA of the CDR3 is TGTGCCAGCAGCGTAGCGAGTAGCGGGGGGGCGGCGCGAGAGACCCAGTACTTC.

This clone was counted between two and nine times. The rearrangement uses TRBV2 and TRBJ2-2, with D tentatively TRBD2 (6 bases). The V gene's germline CDR1 is SNHLY and CDR2 FYNNEI. Trimming removed 6 bases from V and 5 bases from J, with 16 bases in between. This CDR3 has 15 residues. DNA of the CDR3: TGTGCCAGCAGGGGCCTTCAGGGAGGAACCGGGGAGCTGTTTTTT. Amino acid sequence: CASRGLQGGTGELFF.

V usage is TRBV6-5 and J usage is TRBJ1-2; 9 positions match TRBD1. The CDR3 is made up of 13 amino acids. The J segment lost 7 bases and the V segment lost 4 bases, leaving 4 bases of the junction unmatched. The germline V gene has CDR1 MNHEY and CDR2 SVGAGI. The CDR3 is CASSFGTGPGYTF. The CDR3 DNA reads TGTGCCAGCAGTTTCGGGACAGGGCCTGGCTACACCTTC.

The gene calls are TRBV7-9 and TRBJ2-3; tentative D call: TRBD1 (6 bases). This CDR3 has 16 amino acids. Germline CDR1 is SEHNR and CDR2 is FQNEAQ (reference sequence). The ends were cut back, 6 bases at V and 3 bases at J, with 19 bases in the middle. The CDR3 here is CASRFSNQGLTDTQYF. CDR3 nucleotide sequence: TGTGCCAGCAGATTCAGTAACCAGGGGTTAACAGATACGCAGTATTTT.

The chain is built from TRBV18 and TRBJ1-1, with D uncertain. Germline CDR1 is KGHSH and CDR2 is LQKENI. V lost 6 bases to trimming and J lost 1 base, with 12 bases between them. CDR3 length: 14 amino acids. CDR3 nucleotides: TGTGCCAGCTCGCCCGGGATTGGGAACACTGAAGCTTTCTTT. It specifies CASSPGIGNTEAFF.

The count of this clone is one. This sequence joins TRBV5-8 and TRBJ1-1; possibly TRBD1 for D (6 bases). In germline, CDR1 is SGHTS, CDR2 YDEGEE. Trimming cost V 6 bases and J 0 bases, with 18 bases left between them. The CDR3 runs to 16 residues. The CDR3 spells CASNYQATGLNTEAFF. As DNA, the CDR3 is TGTGCCAGCAACTACCAAGCCACAGGGTTGAACACTGAAGCTTTCTTT.

The chain employs TRBV7-2 and TRBJ2-7; D may be TRBD2 (6 bases). CDR1 is SGHTA, CDR2 FQGNSA, per germline. This CDR3 comprises 15 residues. V dropped 5 bases and J dropped 2 bases, with 16 bases sitting between them. CDR3 residues: CASSARGLQTYEQYF. The CDR3 region has the DNA TGTGCCAGCAGCGCCCGGGGACTGCAAACCTACGAGCAGTACTTC.

This clone was picked up a small number of times. The genes are TRBV4-1 and TRBJ1-2; 9 nucleotides line up with TRBD1. Germline trimming cut 3 bases from V and 3 bases from J; bases unmatched to any gene: 2. The CDR3 runs 14 residues. Per germline, CDR1 MGHRA and CDR2 YSYEKL. In nucleotides, the CDR3 is TGCGCCAGCAGCCAGGGACAGGGTCACTATGGCTACACCTTC. This gives the protein CASSQGQGHYGYTF.

The table lists this clone with a count of one. The rearrangement uses TRBV11-2 and TRBJ1-1; no definite D call. V lost 0 bases and J lost 4, with 18 bases in between. The CDR3 contains 17 residues. CDR1 and CDR2 (germline): SGHAT, FQNNGV. This CDR3 is CASSLDRGEGFFTEAFF. CDR3 in DNA: TGTGCCAGCAGCTTAGATCGTGGGGAGGGATTTTTCACTGAAGCTTTCTTT.

The chain links TRBV2 to TRBJ1-1, with D uncertain. The V gene lost 8 bases and the J gene lost 3 bases, with 7 bases spanning the gap. Germline CDR1 is SNHLY and CDR2 is FYNNEI. The CDR3 has 11 amino acids. The CDR3 sequence: CASGGHTEAFF. In nucleotides, the CDR3 is TGTGCCAGCGGAGGGCACACTGAAGCTTTCTTT.